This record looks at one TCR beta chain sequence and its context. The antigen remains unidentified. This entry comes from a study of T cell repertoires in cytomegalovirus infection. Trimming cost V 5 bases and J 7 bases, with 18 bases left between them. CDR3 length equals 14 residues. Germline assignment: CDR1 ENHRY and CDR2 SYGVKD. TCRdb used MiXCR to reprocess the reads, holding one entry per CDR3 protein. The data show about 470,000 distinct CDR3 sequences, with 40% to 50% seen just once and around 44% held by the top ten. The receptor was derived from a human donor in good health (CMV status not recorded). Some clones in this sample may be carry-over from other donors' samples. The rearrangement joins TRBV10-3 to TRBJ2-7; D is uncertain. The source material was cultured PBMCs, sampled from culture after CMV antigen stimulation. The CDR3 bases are TGTGCCATCAGTCAGGTCTCCCGGCCCCAGGAGCAGTACTTC. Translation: CAISQVSRPQEQYF.